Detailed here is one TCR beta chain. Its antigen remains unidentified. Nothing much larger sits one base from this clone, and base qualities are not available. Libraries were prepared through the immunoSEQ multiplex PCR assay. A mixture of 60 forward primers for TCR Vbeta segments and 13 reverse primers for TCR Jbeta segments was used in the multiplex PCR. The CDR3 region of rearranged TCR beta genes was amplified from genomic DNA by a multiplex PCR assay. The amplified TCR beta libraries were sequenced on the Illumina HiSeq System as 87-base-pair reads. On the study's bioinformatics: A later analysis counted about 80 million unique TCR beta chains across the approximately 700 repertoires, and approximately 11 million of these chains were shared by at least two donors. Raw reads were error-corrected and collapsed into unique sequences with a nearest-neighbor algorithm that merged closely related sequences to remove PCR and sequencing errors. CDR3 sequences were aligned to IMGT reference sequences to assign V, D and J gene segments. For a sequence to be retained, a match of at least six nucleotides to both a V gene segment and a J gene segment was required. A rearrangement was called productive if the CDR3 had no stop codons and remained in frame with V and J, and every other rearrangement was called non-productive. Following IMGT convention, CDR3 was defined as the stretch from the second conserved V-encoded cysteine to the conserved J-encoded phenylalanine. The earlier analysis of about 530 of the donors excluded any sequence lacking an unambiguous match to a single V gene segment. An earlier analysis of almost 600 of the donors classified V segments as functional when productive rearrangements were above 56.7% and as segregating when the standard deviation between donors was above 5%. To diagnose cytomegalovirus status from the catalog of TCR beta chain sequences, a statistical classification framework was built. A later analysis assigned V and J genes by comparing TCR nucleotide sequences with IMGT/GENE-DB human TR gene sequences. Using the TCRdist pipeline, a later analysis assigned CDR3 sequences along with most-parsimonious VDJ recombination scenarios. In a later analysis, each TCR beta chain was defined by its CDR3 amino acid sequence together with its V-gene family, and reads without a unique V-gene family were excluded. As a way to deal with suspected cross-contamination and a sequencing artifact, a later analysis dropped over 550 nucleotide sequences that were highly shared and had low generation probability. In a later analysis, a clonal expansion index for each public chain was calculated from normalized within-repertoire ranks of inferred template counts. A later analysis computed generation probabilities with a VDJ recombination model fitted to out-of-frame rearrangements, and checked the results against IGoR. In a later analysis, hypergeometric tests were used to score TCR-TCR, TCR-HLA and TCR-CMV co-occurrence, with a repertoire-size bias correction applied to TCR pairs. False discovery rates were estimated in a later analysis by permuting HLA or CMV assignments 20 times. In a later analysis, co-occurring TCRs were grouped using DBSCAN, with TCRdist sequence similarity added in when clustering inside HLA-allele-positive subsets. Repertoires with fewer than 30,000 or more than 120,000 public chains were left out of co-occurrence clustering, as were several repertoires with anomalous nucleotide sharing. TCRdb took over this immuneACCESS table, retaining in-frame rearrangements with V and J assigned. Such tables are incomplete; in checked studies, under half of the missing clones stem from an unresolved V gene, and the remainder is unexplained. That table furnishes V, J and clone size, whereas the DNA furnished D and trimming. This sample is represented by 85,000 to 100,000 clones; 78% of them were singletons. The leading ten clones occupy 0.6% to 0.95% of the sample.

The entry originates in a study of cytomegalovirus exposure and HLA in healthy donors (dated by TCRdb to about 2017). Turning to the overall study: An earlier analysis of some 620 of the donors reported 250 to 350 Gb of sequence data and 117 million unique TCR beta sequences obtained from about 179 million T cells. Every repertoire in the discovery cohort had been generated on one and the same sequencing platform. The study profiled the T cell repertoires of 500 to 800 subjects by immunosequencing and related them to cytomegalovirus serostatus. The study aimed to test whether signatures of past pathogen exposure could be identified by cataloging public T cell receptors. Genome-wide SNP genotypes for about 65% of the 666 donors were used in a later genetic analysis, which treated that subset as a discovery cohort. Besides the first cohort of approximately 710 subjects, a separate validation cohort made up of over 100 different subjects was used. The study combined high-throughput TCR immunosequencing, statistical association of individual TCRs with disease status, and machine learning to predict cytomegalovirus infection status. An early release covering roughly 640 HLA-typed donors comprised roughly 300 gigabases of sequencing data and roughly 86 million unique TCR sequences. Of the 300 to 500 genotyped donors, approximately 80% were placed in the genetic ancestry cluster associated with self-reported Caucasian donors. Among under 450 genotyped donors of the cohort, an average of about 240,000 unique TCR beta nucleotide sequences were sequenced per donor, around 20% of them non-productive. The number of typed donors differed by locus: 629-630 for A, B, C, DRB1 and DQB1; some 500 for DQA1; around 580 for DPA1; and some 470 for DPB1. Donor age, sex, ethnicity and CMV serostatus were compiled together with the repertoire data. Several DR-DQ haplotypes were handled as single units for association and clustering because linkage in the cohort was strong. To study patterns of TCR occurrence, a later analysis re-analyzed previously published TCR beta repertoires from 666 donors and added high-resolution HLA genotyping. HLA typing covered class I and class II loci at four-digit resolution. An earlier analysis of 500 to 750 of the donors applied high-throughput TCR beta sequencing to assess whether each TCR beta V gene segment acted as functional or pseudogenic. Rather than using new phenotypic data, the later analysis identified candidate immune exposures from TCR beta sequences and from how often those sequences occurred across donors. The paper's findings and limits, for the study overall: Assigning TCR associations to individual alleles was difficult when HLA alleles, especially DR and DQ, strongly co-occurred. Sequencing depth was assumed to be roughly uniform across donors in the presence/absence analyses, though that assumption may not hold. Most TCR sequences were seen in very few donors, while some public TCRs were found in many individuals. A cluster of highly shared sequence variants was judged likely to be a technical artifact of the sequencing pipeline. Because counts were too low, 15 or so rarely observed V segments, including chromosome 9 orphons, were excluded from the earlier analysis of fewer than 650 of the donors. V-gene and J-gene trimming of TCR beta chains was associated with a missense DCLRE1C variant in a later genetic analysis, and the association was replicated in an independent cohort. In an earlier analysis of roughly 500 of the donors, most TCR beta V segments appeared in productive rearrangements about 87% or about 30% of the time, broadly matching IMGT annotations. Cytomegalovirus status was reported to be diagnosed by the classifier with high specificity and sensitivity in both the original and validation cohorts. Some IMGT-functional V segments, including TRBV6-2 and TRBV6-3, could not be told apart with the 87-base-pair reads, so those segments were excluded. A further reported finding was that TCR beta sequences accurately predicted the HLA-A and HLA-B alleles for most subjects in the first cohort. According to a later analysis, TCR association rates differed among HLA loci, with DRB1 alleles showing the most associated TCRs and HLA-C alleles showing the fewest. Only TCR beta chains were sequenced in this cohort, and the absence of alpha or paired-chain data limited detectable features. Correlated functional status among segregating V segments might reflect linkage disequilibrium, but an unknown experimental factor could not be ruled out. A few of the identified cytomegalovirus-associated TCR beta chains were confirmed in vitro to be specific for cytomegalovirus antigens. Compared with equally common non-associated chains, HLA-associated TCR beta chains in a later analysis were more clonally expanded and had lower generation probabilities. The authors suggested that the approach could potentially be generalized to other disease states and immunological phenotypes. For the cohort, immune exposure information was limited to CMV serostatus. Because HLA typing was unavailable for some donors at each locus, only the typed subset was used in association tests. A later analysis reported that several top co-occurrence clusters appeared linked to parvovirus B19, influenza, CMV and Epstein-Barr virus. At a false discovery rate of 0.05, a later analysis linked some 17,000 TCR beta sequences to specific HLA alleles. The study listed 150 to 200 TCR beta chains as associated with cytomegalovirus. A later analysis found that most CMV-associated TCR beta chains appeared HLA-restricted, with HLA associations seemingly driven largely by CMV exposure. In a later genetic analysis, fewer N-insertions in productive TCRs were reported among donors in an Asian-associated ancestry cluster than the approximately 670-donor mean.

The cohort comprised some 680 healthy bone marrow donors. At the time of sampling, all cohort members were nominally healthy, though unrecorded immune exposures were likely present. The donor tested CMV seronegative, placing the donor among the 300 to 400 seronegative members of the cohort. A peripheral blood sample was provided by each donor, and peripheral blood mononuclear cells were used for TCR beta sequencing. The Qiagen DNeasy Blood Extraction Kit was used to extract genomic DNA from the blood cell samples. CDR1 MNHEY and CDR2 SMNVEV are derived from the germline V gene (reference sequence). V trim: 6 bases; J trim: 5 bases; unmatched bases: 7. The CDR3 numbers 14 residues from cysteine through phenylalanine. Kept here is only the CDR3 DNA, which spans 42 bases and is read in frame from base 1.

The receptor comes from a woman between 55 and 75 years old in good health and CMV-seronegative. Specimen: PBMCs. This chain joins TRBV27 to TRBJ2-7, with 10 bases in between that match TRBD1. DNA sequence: TGTGCCAGCAGGAAGGGACAGGGGTACGACGAGCAGTACTTC. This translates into CASRKGQGYDEQYF.